This T cell receptor (beta chain) is from a study of cytomegalovirus exposure and HLA in healthy donors. Study-wide results and caveats: In a later analysis, TCR beta V- and J-gene trimming showed a link to a missense DCLRE1C variant. Most of the TCR beta V segments (in an earlier analysis) were productive either about 90% or about 30% of the time. The authors excluded some V segments, including TRBV6-2 and TRBV6-3, as indistinguishable.

On this clone itself: Its antigen is currently unknown.

Primers: 60 Vbeta forward and 13 Jbeta reverse. Measured with immunoSEQ multiplex PCR; TCRdb has only the in-frame clones, and not every one. The sample holds 95,000 to 100,000 clones, roughly 79% seen once. Trimming cost V 0 bases and J 0 bases, with 12 bases left between them. The CDR3 covers 16 residues. Germline V lookup: CDR1 LGHNA, CDR2 YSLEER. Sequencing input: PBMCs. V is TRBV4-3 and J is TRBJ2-7, with D perhaps TRBD2 (6 bases). The TCR sequence derives from a woman between 40 and 55 years old in good health and CMV-seronegative. CDR3 DNA: TGCGCCAGCAGCCAAGATTGGGTAGCGGCCTCCTACGAGCAGTACTTC. Translated, it gives CASSQDWVAASYEQYF.